This T cell receptor gamma chain originates from a study of gamma-delta chains in newborns, infants, children. Study context: Microbial exposure reportedly drives polyclonal innate γδ T cell expansion after birth.

The CDR3 runs to 15 residues. V was clipped by 4 bases and J by 0 bases; unmatched bases: 5. The germline CDR1 and CDR2 sequences are GITISATS and ISYDGTV (reference sequence). TCRdb called clones from the reads again using CATT. The sample includes about 510 gamma-chain clones, about 2.9% of them seen just once. This clone ranks as large (0.1 to 1%). Additional DNA sequences in this sample encode the identical CDR3. The chain combines TRGV9 with TRGJP1. The receptor was derived from a child who was a newborn, infant or young child, either healthy, febrile or measles-vaccinated (not recorded which). Sequencing used blood. In DNA form, the CDR3 reads TGTGCCTTGTGGGAACCTTATACCACTGGTTGGTTCAAGATATTT. It encodes CALWEPYTTGWFKIF.